This entry is about one T cell receptor (beta chain). The CDR3 extends over 14 amino acids. V was clipped by 4 bases and J by 6 bases; unmatched bases: 7. Germline V gene lookup returns CDR1 SGHKS and CDR2 YYEKEE (reference sequence). Both 60 Vbeta primers and 13 Jbeta primers went into the PCR. Using immunoSEQ multiplex PCR, the repertoire was profiled, and TCRdb retains in-frame clones only, with some absent. The sample lists about 110,000 clones; roughly four fifths were seen once. In nominal health when sampled, donors likely had unrecorded immune exposures nonetheless. The data originate from a study of cytomegalovirus exposure and HLA in healthy donors. Study background: HLA-typed donors were the source of tens of millions of unique TCRs, which an early data release held.

The sequence was obtained from a man aged 50-60 years in good health and CMV-seronegative. Material: PBMCs. The chain employs TRBV5-5 and TRBJ1-5; TRBD1 matches 7 bases. The CDR3: CASSPRQGFQPQHF. The DNA for the CDR3 is TGTGCCAGCAGCCCCAGACAGGGTTTTCAGCCCCAGCATTTT. Variable domain in full (rest from reference TRBV5-5 and TRBJ1-5): DAGVTQSPTHLIKTRGQQVTLRCSPISGHKSVSWYQQVLGQGPQFIFQYYEKEERGRGNFPDRFSARQFPNYSSELNVNALLLGDSALYLCASSPRQGFQPQHFGDGTRLSIL.